This TCR beta chain stems from a study of T cells in Graves' hyperthyroidism and ophthalmopathy. Amplified regions were TCR beta CDR3 sequences from RNA transcripts. An initial round of RT-PCR targeting the TCR CDR3 relied on the HTBI primer set. TCRdb called the multiplex PCR reads again in MiXCR, with one record for every CDR3 protein. The profile shows 550,000 to 650,000 distinct CDR3 sequences, 14% of them singletons. With 3 bases removed from V and 0 bases from J, the gap between germline ends came to 14 bases. CDR1 and CDR2 from the germline V gene are KGHDR and SFDVKD. CDR3 length equals 18 residues. This clonotype was picked up many times. Its antigen is unidentified. The study's findings and limits: A 13 V-J signature model discriminated ophthalmopathy versus stable hyperthyroidism.

This TCR derives from a woman aged 25 to 39 with Graves' hyperthyroidism that later progressed to Graves' ophthalmopathy. This chain uses TRBV24-1 with TRBJ2-6; D gene ambiguous. What was sequenced was blood. The CDR3 region is CATSDMADGDSGANVLTF. CDR3 DNA: TGTGCCACCAGTGATATGGCAGACGGCGACTCTGGGGCCAACGTCCTGACTTTC.